These 26 T cell receptor beta chains share one sample of origin, sequenced in a study of cytomegalovirus exposure and HLA in healthy donors (dated by TCRdb to 2016 to 2017). Libraries came from the immunoSEQ multiplex PCR assay. A mixture of 60 forward primers for TCR Vbeta segments and 13 reverse primers for TCR Jbeta segments was used in the multiplex PCR. TCRdb obtained this table from immuneACCESS and retained in-frame rearrangements with V and J assigned. These tables miss some clones; where compared with another copy, unresolved V genes account for less than half of the shortfall, and the remainder is unexplained. This sample gives some 120,000 clones in total; roughly 80% of them show up just once. The ten top clones hold about 20% of the sample. The sample consisted of PBMCs. The receptors originated from a man aged 18 to 30 in good health and CMV-seropositive.

This clone was found once. This same CDR3 is encoded by further DNA sequences in the sample. This chain connects TRBV7-9 to TRBJ1-5; D might be TRBD1 (6 bases). The V gene lost 1 base and the J gene lost 4 bases, with 8 bases spanning the gap. Germline CDR1 SEHNR, CDR2 FQNEAQ (reference sequence). The CDR3 covers 14 residues. The CDR3 DNA is TGTGCCAGCAGCTTAGGTCAGGGGAATCAGCCCCAGCATTTT. Its protein product is CASSLGQGNQPQHF.

This chain links TRBV30 with TRBJ1-4; no clear D gene. The length of the CDR3 is 15 residues. V lost 1 base and J lost 6, with 15 bases in between. CDR1 and CDR2 (germline): GTSNPN, SVGIG (reference sequence). CDR3 sequence reads: CAWSGAAGGYEKLFF. CDR3 coding DNA: TGTGCCTGGAGTGGCGCAGCCGGCGGGTATGAAAAACTGTTTTTT.

This rearrangement joins TRBV7-8 to TRBJ2-1; possible D gene TRBD2, 5 bases. Trimming took 4 bases from V and 2 from J, leaving 9 bases between them. CDR1 and CDR2 from the germline V gene are SGHVS and FQNEAQ. There are 14 residues in the CDR3. The CDR3 sequence: CASSSAGTYNEQFF. Written as DNA, the CDR3 is TGTGCCAGCAGCTCAGCCGGGACCTACAATGAGCAGTTCTTC.

The chain recombines TRBV9 with TRBJ1-3; maybe TRBD1 (5 bases). This CDR3 has 14 residues. The germline V gene has CDR1 SGDLS and CDR2 YYNGEE. The V end lost 4 bases, the J end lost 0 bases, and 8 bases lay between the germline ends. CDR3 sequence reads: CASSPGPSGNTIYF. The CDR3 nucleotides are TGTGCCAGCAGCCCAGGGCCCTCTGGAAACACCATATATTTT.

This clone was detected only once. This chain joins TRBV7-9 and TRBJ2-5, with a weak D call TRBD1 (5 bases). The last part of the DNA fits TRBJ2-7 better; the J call may be wrong. Germline CDR1 SEHNR, CDR2 FQNEAQ (reference sequence). There are 15 residues in the CDR3. CDR3 nucleotide sequence: TGTGCCAGCAGCTTAGTACCAGGGTGGTGGTCCGAGCAGTACTTC. Amino acid sequence: CASSLVPGWWSEQYF.

V is TRBV30 and J is TRBJ2-3, with TRBD2 as a possible D gene (5 bases). The germline gives CDR1 GTSNPN, CDR2 SVGIG (reference sequence). Trimming shortened V by 7 bases and J by 0 bases, and 11 bases separated the two germline ends. This CDR3 spans 13 amino acids. CDR3 loop: CASSGSSTDTQYF. CDR3 bases: TGTGCCTCCAGCGGTTCTAGCACAGATACGCAGTATTTT.

V is TRBV18 and J is TRBJ2-1; D is perhaps TRBD1 (6 bases). Germline lookup yields CDR1 KGHSH and CDR2 LQKENI. V shed 3 bases and J shed 0 bases, with 9 bases lying between them. The CDR3 covers 15 residues. DNA for the CDR3: TGTGCCAGCTCACCCAGGGGCCTCTCCTACAATGAGCAGTTCTTC. Translation: CASSPRGLSYNEQFF.

This chain uses TRBV6-5 with TRBJ2-7; no clear D gene. The CDR3 runs 12 residues. Germline V gene sequence: CDR1 MNHEY, CDR2 SVGAGI. Trimming stripped 0 bases from V and 5 bases from J, with 5 bases between. CDR3 coding DNA: TGTGCCAGCAGTTACTCAGGAGACGAGCAGTACTTC. It is translated as CASSYSGDEQYF.

The gene calls are TRBV4-1 and TRBJ2-7; D uncertain. The CDR3 is made up of 17 amino acids. The V end was cut by 0 bases, the J end by 0 bases, with 15 bases between. CDR1 is MGHRA and CDR2 is YSYEKL in the germline V gene. Written as DNA, the CDR3 is TGCGCCAGCAGCCAAGAAACTTCGCGGCGCCTCTCCTACGAGCAGTACTTC. It is translated as CASSQETSRRLSYEQYF.

The chain links TRBV4-1 to TRBJ1-2; TRBD1 might be the D (5 bases). The germline CDR1 and CDR2 sequences are MGHRA and YSYEKL. The CDR3 runs to 14 residues. Deletions cut 5 bases from V and 1 base from J, with 11 bases between. CDR3 protein: CASSSPGGNYGYTF. CDR3 sequence (DNA): TGCGCCAGCAGCTCTCCGGGGGGTAACTATGGCTACACCTTC.

The rearrangement links TRBV13 to TRBJ1-2; D is perhaps TRBD1 (5 bases). Germline CDR1 reads PRHDT; CDR2 reads FYEKMQ (reference sequence). The CDR3 sequence is 13 residues long. Between the trimmed V and J ends, which lost 0 bases and 8 bases, there was a span of 10 bases. The CDR3, as DNA: TGTGCCAGCAGCTTAGGTGGGGGGTCCGGCTACACCTTC. Translation: CASSLGGGSGYTF.

The chain recombines TRBV6-5 with TRBJ2-7, with D unclear. Germline CDR1 and CDR2: MNHEY and SVGAGI. There are 13 residues in the CDR3. Trimming left V 2 bases short and J 6 bases short, with 11 bases between. The CDR3 loop reads CASSYKRHSEQYF. In DNA form, the CDR3 reads TGTGCCAGCAGTTACAAAAGACACAGCGAGCAGTACTTC.

The chain joins TRBV5-1 to TRBJ2-3, with 7 bases identical to TRBD1. Germline CDR1 reads SGHRS; CDR2 reads YFSETQ. The CDR3 length is 15 residues. The V segment lost 6 bases and the J segment 4 bases; nucleotides outside the gene matches: 11. The CDR3 loop reads CASTRIQGFPDTQYF. The CDR3 DNA follows: TGCGCCAGCACAAGAATACAGGGGTTTCCAGATACGCAGTATTTT.

The chain employs TRBV4-1 and TRBJ1-5; D might be TRBD1 (6 bases). The CDR3 contains 14 residues. Per the germline V gene, CDR1 is MGHRA and CDR2 is YSYEKL. The V end was cut by 1 base, the J end by 3 bases, with 7 bases between. The CDR3 DNA sequence: TGCGCCAGCAGCCAAGGGACAGTCAATCAGCCCCAGCATTTT. Its protein product is CASSQGTVNQPQHF.

The chain recombines TRBV28 with TRBJ2-7; 7 bases line up with TRBD1. This CDR3 region has 12 residues. CDR1 is MDHEN and CDR2 is SYDVKM in the germline V gene. With V trimmed by 9 bases and J by 0 bases, 2 bases remained unmatched. The DNA of the CDR3 is TGTGCCAGTTGGGACAGCTCCTACGAGCAGTACTTC. Amino acid sequence: CASWDSSYEQYF. Complete variable domain (other parts from reference TRBV28 and TRBJ2-7): DVKVTQSSRYLVKRTGEKVFLECVQDMDHENMFWYRQDPGLGLRLIYFSYDVKMKEKGDIPEGYSVSREKKERFSLILESASTNQTSMYLCASWDSSYEQYFGPGTRLTVT.

The chain recombines TRBV27 with TRBJ1-2, with D possibly being TRBD1 (5 bases). CDR1 is MNHEY and CDR2 is SMNVEV in the germline V gene (reference sequence). This CDR3 is built from 14 residues. The V end lost 4 bases, the J end lost 3 bases, and 12 bases lay between the germline ends. The CDR3 is CASSSLGGDYGYTF. In DNA form, the CDR3 reads TGTGCCAGCAGTTCCTTGGGAGGGGACTATGGCTACACCTTC.

The CDR3 bases are TGTGCCAGCAGGGGGACAGGCCAAGGGGGCTACACCTTC. Protein product: CASRGTGQGGYTF. This chain joins TRBV2 and TRBJ1-2; 8 bases align to TRBD1. With 6 bases clipped from V and 8 bases from J, the junction kept 8 bases outside the gene matches. CDR1 SNHLY and CDR2 FYNNEI come from the germline V gene. The CDR3 is 13 amino acids.

The gene calls are TRBV27 and TRBJ1-2, with D possibly being TRBD1 (6 bases). The CDR3 runs 16 residues. Trimming stripped 1 base from V and 0 bases from J, with 12 bases between. The germline V gene encodes CDR1 MNHEY and CDR2 SMNVEV (reference sequence). The CDR3 sequence: CASSLWPRGPNYGYTF. The CDR3 nucleotides read TGTGCCAGCAGTTTATGGCCCAGGGGTCCTAACTATGGCTACACCTTC.

CDR3 sequence (DNA): TGTGCCAGCAGCTTAGGTGCGGCGTCGGGGTACCAAGAGACCCAGTACTTC. It yields the protein CASSLGAASGYQETQYF. This rearrangement joins TRBV7-9 to TRBJ2-5; tentatively, D is TRBD2 (5 bases). This CDR3 spans 17 amino acids. Trimming removed 1 base from V and 0 bases from J, with 15 bases in between. Germline V lookup: CDR1 SEHNR, CDR2 FQNEAQ (reference sequence).

The chain joins TRBV6-5 to TRBJ1-5; possible D gene TRBD1, 5 bases. Germline V gives CDR1 MNHEY, CDR2 SVGAGI. V lost 6 bases to trimming and J lost 4 bases, with 13 bases between them. The CDR3 is 14 amino acids. CDR3 sequence reads: CASSRDSINQPQHF. CDR3 nucleotide sequence: TGTGCCAGCAGCCGAGACAGTATAAATCAGCCCCAGCATTTT.

The chain combines TRBV27 with TRBJ1-2; no clear D. V was trimmed by 7 bases and J by 6 bases, leaving 9 bases between them. CDR1 and CDR2 from the germline V gene are MNHEY and SMNVEV (reference sequence). The CDR3 is 11 residues long. The CDR3 loop reads CASTTLNGYTF. CDR3 DNA sequence: TGTGCCAGCACCACTTTAAATGGCTACACCTTC.

The rearrangement joins TRBV6-1 to TRBJ2-5; 8 positions agree with TRBD2. CDR3 length: 13 residues. J was trimmed by 7 bases and V by 2 bases; bases with no gene match: 3. Germline CDR1 MNHNS, CDR2 SASEGT. The CDR3 region has the DNA TGTGCCAGCAGTGAAACGGGGGGGCGGACCCAGTACTTC. It is translated as CASSETGGRTQYF.

The rearrangement links TRBV13 to TRBJ1-3, with 7 bases that match TRBD1. The J segment lost 3 bases and the V segment lost 5 bases, leaving 4 bases of the junction unmatched. The V gene's germline CDR1 is PRHDT and CDR2 FYEKMQ (reference sequence). The length of the CDR3 is 14 residues. The CDR3 DNA reads as TGTGCCAGCAGCCAGCAGGGGGGTGGAAACACCATATATTTT. Encoded protein: CASSQQGGGNTIYF.

This clone was detected only a few times. V gene TRBV29-1 combines with J gene TRBJ1-1; 7 bases fit TRBD1. CDR3 length: 13 residues. Germline trimming cut 7 bases from V and 1 base from J; bases unmatched to any gene: 6. Germline assignment: CDR1 SQVTM and CDR2 ANQGSEA. The CDR3 region is CSAWDSRNTEAFF. Written as DNA, the CDR3 is TGCAGCGCCTGGGACAGTAGGAACACTGAAGCTTTCTTT.

This sequence joins TRBV28 and TRBJ1-5, with 9 nucleotides matching TRBD1. Germline CDR1 MDHEN, CDR2 SYDVKM. V lost 8 bases to trimming and J lost 3 bases; unmatched junction nucleotides: 8. This CDR3 is 15 amino acids long. The CDR3 DNA follows: TGTGCCAGCGTCGAACAGGGGGCGTTCAATCAGCCCCAGCATTTT. Protein sequence: CASVEQGAFNQPQHF.

The J gene is TRBJ2-5, the V gene TRBV5-1, with no clear D. The germline V gene has CDR1 SGHRS and CDR2 YFSETQ. V lost 0 bases and J lost 3, with 9 bases in between. The CDR3 runs to 14 residues. The CDR3: CASSLDPGKETQYF. In nucleotides, the CDR3 is TGCGCCAGCAGCTTGGATCCAGGCAAAGAGACCCAGTACTTC.